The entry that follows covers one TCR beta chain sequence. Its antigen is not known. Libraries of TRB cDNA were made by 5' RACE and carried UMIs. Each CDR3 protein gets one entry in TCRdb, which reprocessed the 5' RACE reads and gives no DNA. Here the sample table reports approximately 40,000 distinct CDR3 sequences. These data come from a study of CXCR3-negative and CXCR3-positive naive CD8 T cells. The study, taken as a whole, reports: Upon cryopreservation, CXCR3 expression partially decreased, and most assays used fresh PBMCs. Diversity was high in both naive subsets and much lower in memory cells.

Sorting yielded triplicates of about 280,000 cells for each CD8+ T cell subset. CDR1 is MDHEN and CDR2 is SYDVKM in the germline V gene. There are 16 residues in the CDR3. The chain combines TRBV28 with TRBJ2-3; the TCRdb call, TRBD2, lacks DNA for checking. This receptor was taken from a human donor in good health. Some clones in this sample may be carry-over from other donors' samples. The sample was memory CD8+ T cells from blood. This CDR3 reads CASSPNSGPNTDTQYF. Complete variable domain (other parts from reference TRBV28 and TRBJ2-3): DVKVTQSSRYLVKRTGEKVFLECVQDMDHENMFWYRQDPGLGLRLIYFSYDVKMKEKGDIPEGYSVSREKKERFSLILESASTNQTSMYLCASSPNSGPNTDTQYFGPGTRLTVL.